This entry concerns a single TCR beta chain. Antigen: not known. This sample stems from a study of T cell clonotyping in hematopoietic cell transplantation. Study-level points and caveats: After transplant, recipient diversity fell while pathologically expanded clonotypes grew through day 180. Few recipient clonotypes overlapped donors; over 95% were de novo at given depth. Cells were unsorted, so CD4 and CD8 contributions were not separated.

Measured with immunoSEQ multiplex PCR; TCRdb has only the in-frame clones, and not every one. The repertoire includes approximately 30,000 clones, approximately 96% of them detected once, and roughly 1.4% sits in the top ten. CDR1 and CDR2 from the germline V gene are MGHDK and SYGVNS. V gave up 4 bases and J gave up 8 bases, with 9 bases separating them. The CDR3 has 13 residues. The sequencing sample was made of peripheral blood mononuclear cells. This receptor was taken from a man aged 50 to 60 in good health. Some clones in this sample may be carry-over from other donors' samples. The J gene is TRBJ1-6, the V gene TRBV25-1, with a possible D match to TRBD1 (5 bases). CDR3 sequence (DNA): TGTGCCAGCAGTGGGGGCAAGCATTCACCCCTCCACTTT. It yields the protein CASSGGKHSPLHF.